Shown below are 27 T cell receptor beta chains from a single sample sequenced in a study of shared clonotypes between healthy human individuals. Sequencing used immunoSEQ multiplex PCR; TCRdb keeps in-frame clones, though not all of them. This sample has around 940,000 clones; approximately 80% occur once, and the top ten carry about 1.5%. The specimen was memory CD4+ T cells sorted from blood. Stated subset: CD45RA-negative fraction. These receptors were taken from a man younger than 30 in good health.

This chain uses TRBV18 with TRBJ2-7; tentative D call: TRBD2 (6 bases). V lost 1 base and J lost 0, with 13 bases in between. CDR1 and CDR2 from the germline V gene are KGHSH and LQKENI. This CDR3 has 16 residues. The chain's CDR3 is CASSPQLGGSSYEQYF. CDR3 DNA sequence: TGTGCCAGCTCACCACAGCTGGGGGGTAGCTCCTACGAGCAGTACTTC.

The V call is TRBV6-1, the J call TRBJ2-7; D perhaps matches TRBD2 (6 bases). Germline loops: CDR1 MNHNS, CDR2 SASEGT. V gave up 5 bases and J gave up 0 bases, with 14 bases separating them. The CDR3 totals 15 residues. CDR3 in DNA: TGTGCCAGCAGTTCTAGCGCTTCGAGCTCCTACGAGCAGTACTTC. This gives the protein CASSSSASSSYEQYF.

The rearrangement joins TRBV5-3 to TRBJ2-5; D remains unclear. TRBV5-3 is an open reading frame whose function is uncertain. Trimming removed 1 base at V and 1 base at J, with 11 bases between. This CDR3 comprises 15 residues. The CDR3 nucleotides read TGTGCCAGAAGCTTGAGGGATCGGGTCCAAGAGACCCAGTACTTC. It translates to CARSLRDRVQETQYF.

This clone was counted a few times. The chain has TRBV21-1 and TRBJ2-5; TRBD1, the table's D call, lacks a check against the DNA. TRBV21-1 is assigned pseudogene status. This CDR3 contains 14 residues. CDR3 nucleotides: TGTGCCAGCAGCAAAGAGGGGGAAGAGGTCGCACAGTACTTC. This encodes CASSKEGEEVAQYF.

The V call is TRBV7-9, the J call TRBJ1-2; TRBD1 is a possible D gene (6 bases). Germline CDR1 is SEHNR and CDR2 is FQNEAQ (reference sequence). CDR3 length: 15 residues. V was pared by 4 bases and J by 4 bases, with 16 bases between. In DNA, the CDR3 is TGTGCCAGCAGCTCATGGGACAACCACATCTATGGCTACACCTTC. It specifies CASSSWDNHIYGYTF.

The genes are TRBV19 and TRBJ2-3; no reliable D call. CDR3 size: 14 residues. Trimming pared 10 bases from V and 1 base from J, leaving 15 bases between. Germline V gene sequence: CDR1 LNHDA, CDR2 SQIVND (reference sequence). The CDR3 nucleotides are TGTGCCACCGGACCCCAAGGCCGCACAGATACGCAGTATTTT. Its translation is CATGPQGRTDTQYF.

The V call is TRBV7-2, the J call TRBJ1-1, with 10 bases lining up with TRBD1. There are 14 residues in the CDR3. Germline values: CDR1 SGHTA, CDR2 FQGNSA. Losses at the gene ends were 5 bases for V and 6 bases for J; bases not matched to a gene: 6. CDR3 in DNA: TGTGCCAGCAGCCAACGACAGGGGGCGGCTGAAGCTTTCTTT. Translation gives CASSQRQGAAEAFF.

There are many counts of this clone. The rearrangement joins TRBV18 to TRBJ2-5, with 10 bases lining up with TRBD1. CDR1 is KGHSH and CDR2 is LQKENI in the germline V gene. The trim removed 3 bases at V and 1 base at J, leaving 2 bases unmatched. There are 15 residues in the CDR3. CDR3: CASSPGTGVQETQYF. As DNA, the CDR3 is TGTGCCAGCTCACCCGGGACAGGGGTCCAAGAGACCCAGTACTTC.

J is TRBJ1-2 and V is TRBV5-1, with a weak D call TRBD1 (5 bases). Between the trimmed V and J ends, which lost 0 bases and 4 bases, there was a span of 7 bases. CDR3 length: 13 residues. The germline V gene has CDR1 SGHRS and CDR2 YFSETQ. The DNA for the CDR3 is TGCGCCAGCAGCTTGGGACAGACCTATGGCTACACCTTC. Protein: CASSLGQTYGYTF.

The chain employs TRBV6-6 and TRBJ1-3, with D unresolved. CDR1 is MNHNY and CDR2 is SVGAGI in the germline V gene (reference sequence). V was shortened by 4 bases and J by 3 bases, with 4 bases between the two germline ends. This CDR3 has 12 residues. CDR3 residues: CASSLRGNTIYF. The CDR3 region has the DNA TGTGCCAGCAGTTTGCGTGGAAACACCATATATTTT.

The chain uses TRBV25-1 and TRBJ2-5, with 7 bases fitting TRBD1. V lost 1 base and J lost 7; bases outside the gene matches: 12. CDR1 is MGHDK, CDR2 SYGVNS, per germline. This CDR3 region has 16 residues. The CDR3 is CASSESLTGKTGTQYF. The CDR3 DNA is TGTGCCAGCAGTGAATCCTTGACAGGGAAGACAGGGACCCAGTACTTC.

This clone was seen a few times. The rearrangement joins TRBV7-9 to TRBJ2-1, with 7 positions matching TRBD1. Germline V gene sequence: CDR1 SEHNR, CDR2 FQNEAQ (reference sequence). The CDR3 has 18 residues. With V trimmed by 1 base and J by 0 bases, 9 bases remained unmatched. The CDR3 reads CASSLVAPGDSSYNEQFF. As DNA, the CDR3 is TGTGCCAGCAGCTTAGTGGCCCCCGGGGACAGCTCCTACAATGAGCAGTTCTTC.

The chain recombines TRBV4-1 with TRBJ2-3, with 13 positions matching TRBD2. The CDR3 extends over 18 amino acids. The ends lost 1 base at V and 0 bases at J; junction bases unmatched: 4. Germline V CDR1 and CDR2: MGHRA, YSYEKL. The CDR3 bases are TGCGCCAGCAGCCAAGGGACTAGCGGGAGAAGTAGCACAGATACGCAGTATTTT. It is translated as CASSQGTSGRSSTDTQYF.

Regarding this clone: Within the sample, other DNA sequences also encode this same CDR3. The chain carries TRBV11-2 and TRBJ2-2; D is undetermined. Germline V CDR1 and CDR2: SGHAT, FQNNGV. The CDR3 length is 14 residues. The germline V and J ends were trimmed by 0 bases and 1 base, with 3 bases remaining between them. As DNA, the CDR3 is TGTGCCAGCAGCTTAGACCTGAACACCGGGGAGCTGTTTTTT. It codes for CASSLDLNTGELFF. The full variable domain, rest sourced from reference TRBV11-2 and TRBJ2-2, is EAGVAQSPRYKIIEKRQSVAFWCNPISGHATLYWYQQILGQGPKLLIQFQNNGVVDDSQLPKDRFSAERLKGVDSTLKIQPAKLEDSAVYLCASSLDLNTGELFFGEGSRLTVL.

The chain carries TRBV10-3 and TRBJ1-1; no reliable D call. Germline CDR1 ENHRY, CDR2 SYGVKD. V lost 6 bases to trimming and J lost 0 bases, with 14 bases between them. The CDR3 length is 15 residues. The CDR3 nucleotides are TGTGCCATCAGCAGAGAGACGGGTATGAACACTGAAGCTTTCTTT. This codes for CAISRETGMNTEAFF.

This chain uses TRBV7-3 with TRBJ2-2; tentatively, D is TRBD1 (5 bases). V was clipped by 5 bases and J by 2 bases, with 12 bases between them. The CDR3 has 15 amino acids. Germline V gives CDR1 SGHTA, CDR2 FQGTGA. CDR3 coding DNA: TGTGCCAGCAGCCCCGACAGACCCAACACCGGGGAGCTGTTTTTT. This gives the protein CASSPDRPNTGELFF.

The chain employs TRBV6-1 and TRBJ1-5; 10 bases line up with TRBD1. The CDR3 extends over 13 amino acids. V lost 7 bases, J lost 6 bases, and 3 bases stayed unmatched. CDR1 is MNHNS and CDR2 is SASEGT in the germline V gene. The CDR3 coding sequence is TGTGCCAGCATCGGGACAGGGGTTCAGCCCCAGCATTTT. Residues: CASIGTGVQPQHF.

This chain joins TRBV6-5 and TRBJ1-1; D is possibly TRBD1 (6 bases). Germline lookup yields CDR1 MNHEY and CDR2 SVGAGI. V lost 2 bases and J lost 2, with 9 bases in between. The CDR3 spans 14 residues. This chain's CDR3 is CASSYADSNTEAFF. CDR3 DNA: TGTGCCAGCAGTTACGCGGACAGCAACACTGAAGCTTTCTTT.

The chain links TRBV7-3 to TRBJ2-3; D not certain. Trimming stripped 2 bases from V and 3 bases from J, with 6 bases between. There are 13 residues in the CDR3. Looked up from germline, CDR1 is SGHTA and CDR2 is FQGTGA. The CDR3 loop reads CASSLQVTDTQYF. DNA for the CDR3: TGTGCCAGCAGCTTACAAGTTACAGATACGCAGTATTTT.

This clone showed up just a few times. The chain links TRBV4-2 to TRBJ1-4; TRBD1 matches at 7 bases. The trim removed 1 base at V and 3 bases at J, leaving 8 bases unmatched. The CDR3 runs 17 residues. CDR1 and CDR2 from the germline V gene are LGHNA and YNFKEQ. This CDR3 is CASSQGGKQGPNEKLFF. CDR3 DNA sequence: TGTGCCAGCAGCCAAGGAGGGAAACAGGGGCCTAATGAAAAACTGTTTTTT.

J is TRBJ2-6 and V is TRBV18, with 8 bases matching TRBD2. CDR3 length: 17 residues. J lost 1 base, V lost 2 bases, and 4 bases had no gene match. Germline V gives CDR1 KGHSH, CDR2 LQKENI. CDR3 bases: TGTGCCAGCTCACCAGGGACTAGTCGGTCTGGGGCCAACGTCCTGACTTTC. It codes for CASSPGTSRSGANVLTF.

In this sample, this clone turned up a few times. The CDR3 spells CASSPGQGGVGELFF. CDR3 nucleotide sequence: TGTGCCAGCAGCCCGGGACAGGGAGGAGTCGGGGAGCTGTTTTTT. V gene TRBV7-8 combines with J gene TRBJ2-2; 9 bases line up with TRBD1. CDR1 is SGHVS, CDR2 FQNEAQ, per germline. The V gene end was trimmed by 5 bases and the J gene end by 7 bases; junction bases not matched to a gene: 8. The CDR3 runs 15 residues.

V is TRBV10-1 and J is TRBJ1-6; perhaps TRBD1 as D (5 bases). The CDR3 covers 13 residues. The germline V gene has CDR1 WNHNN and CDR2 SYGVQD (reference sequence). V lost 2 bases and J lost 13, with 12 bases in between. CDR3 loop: CASSERKWGPLHF. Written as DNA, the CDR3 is TGCGCCAGCAGTGAGAGGAAGTGGGGGCCCCTCCACTTT.

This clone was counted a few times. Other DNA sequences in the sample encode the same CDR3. CDR3 nucleotides: TGTGCCAGCAGTTACTCGACCGGAAATCAGCCCCAGCATTTT. This translates into CASSYSTGNQPQHF. The rearrangement links TRBV6-6 to TRBJ1-5; unclear D gene. Germline CDR1 is MNHNY and CDR2 is SVGAGI (reference sequence). Trimming cost V 0 bases and J 4 bases, with 7 bases left between them. The CDR3 spans 14 residues.

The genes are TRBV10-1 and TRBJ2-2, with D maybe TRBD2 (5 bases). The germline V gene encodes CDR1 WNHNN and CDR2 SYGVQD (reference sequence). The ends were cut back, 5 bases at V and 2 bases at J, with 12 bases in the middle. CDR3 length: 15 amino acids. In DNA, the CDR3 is TGCGCCAGCAGTACGGGGTCTCTTAACACCGGGGAGCTGTTTTTT. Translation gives CASSTGSLNTGELFF.

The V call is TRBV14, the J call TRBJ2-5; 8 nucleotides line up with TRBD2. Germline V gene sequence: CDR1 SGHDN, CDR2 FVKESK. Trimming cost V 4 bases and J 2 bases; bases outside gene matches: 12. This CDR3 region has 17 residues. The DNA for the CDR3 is TGTGCCAGCAGCCCCCTCCCCGGCGGGGGGCCTCAAGAGACCCAGTACTTC. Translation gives CASSPLPGGGPQETQYF.

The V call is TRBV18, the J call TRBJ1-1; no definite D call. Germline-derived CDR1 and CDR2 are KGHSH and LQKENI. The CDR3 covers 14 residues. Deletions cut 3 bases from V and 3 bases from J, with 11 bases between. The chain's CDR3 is CASSPLSYDTEAFF. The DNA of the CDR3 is TGTGCCAGCTCACCGCTCTCCTACGACACTGAAGCTTTCTTT.